These 14 T cell receptor beta chains originate from one sample sequenced in a study of identical twins (dated by TCRdb to the mid-2010s). Library method: 5' RACE. Sequencing used an Illumina HiSeq 2000. Using fastp trimming at Q25 and MiXCR clonotype assembly, TCRdb reanalyzed the public sequencing data and kept in-frame beta chains. Rows matching on CDR3 protein sequence are summarized as one entry with the most common DNA and genes. The sample contains approximately 700,000 distinct CDR3 sequences, approximately 6% of them found a single time. The ten top clones hold around 1.9% of the sample. The specimen was naive T cells sorted from blood. Interpreted using the paper, the cell subset or site label stands for: cells isolated with a human naive T-cell isolation kit. The source of these receptors is a man between 18 and 29 years old in good health.

This clonotype was recorded a few times. This chain links TRBV20-1 with TRBJ2-1; a weak D match, TRBD2 (6 bases). Germline V CDR1 and CDR2: DFQATT, SNEGSKA (reference sequence). This CDR3 has 15 amino acids. Trimming removed 1 base from V and 6 bases from J, with 16 bases in between. This CDR3 is CSARVQYGEVNEQFF. CDR3 sequence (DNA): TGCAGTGCTAGAGTGCAATATGGGGAGGTCAATGAGCAGTTCTTC.

This clonotype was recorded a few times. The chain uses TRBV20-1 and TRBJ2-5; D is perhaps TRBD2 (6 bases). Germline V gives CDR1 DFQATT, CDR2 SNEGSKA (reference sequence). V lost 5 bases and J 2 bases, leaving 15 bases between the germline ends. The CDR3 runs 14 residues. CDR3 DNA sequence: TGCAGTGCTGAGGGGACTCCCCGTCAAGAGACCCAGTACTTC. It codes for CSAEGTPRQETQYF.

The V and J genes are TRBV6-5 and TRBJ2-1; 7 nucleotides align to TRBD2. J lost 0 bases, V lost 2 bases, and 7 bases had no gene match. This CDR3 comprises 17 residues. Germline V gives CDR1 MNHEY, CDR2 SVGAGI. Here the CDR3 reads CASSYGSGLSSYNEQFF. CDR3 DNA sequence: TGTGCCAGCAGTTACGGTAGCGGGCTCAGCTCCTACAATGAGCAGTTCTTC.

This chain joins TRBV6-1 and TRBJ1-1, with a possible D match to TRBD1 (6 bases). Germline CDR1 is MNHNS and CDR2 is SASEGT. Trimming removed 4 bases from V and 3 bases from J, with 12 bases in between. The CDR3 consists of 14 residues. The CDR3 DNA follows: TGTGCCAGCAGTGTACAGGGTACGGACACTGAAGCTTTCTTT. It encodes CASSVQGTDTEAFF.

This clonotype was counted only a few times. This rearrangement joins TRBV25-1 to TRBJ2-2, with D possibly being TRBD1 or TRBD2 (6 bases each). V was cut by 8 bases and J by 7 bases, with 29 bases left in between. The length of the CDR3 is 18 residues. The V gene's germline CDR1 is MGHDK and CDR2 SYGVNS. The CDR3 here is CASSGGSRGLSLGGELFF. The CDR3 DNA follows: TGTGCCAGCTCTGGTGGTTCACGGGGGCTTTCTCTTGGCGGGGAGCTGTTTTTT.

This clonotype was picked up a small number of times. V and J are TRBV28 and TRBJ2-5; weak D call: TRBD2 (5 bases). V lost 1 base to trimming and J lost 1 base, with 10 bases between them. This CDR3 is built from 15 residues. Germline lookup yields CDR1 MDHEN and CDR2 SYDVKM. Here the CDR3 reads CASSLLDGLQETQYF. CDR3 in DNA: TGTGCCAGCAGTTTATTGGACGGACTCCAAGAGACCCAGTACTTC.

The rearrangement joins TRBV6-6 to TRBJ2-7; D is unclear. Per the germline V gene, CDR1 is MNHNY and CDR2 is SVGAGI (reference sequence). CDR3 length equals 12 residues. Written as DNA, the CDR3 is TGTGCCGGCAGTTGGGATCGATACGAGCAGTACGTC. Its protein is CAGSWDRYEQYV.

The table lists this clonotype with a few counts. The chain couples TRBV6-5 to TRBJ2-2, with TRBD1 as a possible D gene (5 bases). The CDR3 is made up of 13 amino acids. Germline assignment: CDR1 MNHEY and CDR2 SVGAGI. Trimming took 2 bases from V and 5 from J, leaving 6 bases between them. The DNA for the CDR3 is TGTGCCAGCAGTTACGGGGCTACCGGGGAGCTGTTTTTT. This translates into CASSYGATGELFF.

This clonotype was seen many times. This chain connects TRBV12-3 or TRBV12-4 to TRBJ1-1, with D unresolved. The length of the CDR3 is 13 residues. V was cut by 3 bases and J by 5 bases, with 10 bases left in between. This CDR3 is CASSFGGETEAFF. In nucleotides, the CDR3 is TGTGCCAGCAGTTTCGGCGGAGAGACTGAAGCTTTCTTT.

This clonotype was counted ten times or more. The J gene is TRBJ2-5, the V gene TRBV7-2; TRBD2 matches 11 bases. The CDR3 has 16 residues. Germline loops: CDR1 SGHTA, CDR2 FQGNSA. Unmatched junction bases numbered 9, after V lost 5 bases and J lost 4 bases. This CDR3 is CASSDGLAGNGETQYF. The CDR3 nucleotides are TGTGCCAGCAGCGACGGACTAGCGGGTAATGGAGAGACCCAGTACTTC.

Only a few counts were recorded for this clonotype. The chain combines TRBV10-3 with TRBJ2-1; 8 bases map to TRBD2. V gave up 6 bases and J gave up 7 bases; unmatched junction bases: 5. The CDR3 is made up of 13 amino acids. Per germline, CDR1 ENHRY and CDR2 SYGVKD. Here the CDR3 reads CAISPTSANEQFF. For the CDR3, the DNA is TGTGCCATCAGCCCGACTAGCGCAAATGAGCAGTTCTTC.

The V call is TRBV9, the J call TRBJ2-2, with TRBD2 matching over 7 bases. Germline V gives CDR1 SGDLS, CDR2 YYNGEE. The CDR3 is 16 amino acids. V was pared by 0 bases and J by 1 base, with 3 bases of the junction left unmatched. In DNA, the CDR3 is TGTGCCAGCAGCGTAGGATCTAGCGGGAACACCGGGGAGCTGTTTTTT. Its protein is CASSVGSSGNTGELFF.

This clonotype occurred many times. The rearrangement joins TRBV7-9 to TRBJ2-1; 13 nucleotides agree with TRBD2. Germline assignment: CDR1 SEHNR and CDR2 FQNEAQ (reference sequence). The CDR3 consists of 15 residues. Trimming at V came to 5 bases and at J to 8 bases, leaving 6 bases not matched to a gene. CDR3: CASSMGLAGWDEQFF. Here the CDR3 DNA reads TGTGCCAGCAGCATGGGACTAGCGGGATGGGATGAGCAGTTCTTC. Looking up the rest from reference TRBV7-9 and TRBJ2-1 gives the full variable domain: DTGVSQNPRHKITKRGQNVTFRCDPISEHNRLYWYRQTLGQGPEFLTYFQNEAQLEKSRLLSDRFSAERPKGSFSTLEIQRTEQGDSAMYLCASSMGLAGWDEQFFGPGTRLTVL.

This clonotype was found many times. The chain carries TRBV11-2 and TRBJ2-4; D not resolved. V shed 1 base and J shed 4 bases, with 8 bases lying between them. This CDR3 has 14 amino acids. Looked up from germline, CDR1 is SGHAT and CDR2 is FQNNGV. This chain's CDR3 is CASSLGVMKNIQYF. CDR3 nucleotide sequence: TGTGCCAGCAGCTTAGGCGTCATGAAAAACATTCAGTACTTC.